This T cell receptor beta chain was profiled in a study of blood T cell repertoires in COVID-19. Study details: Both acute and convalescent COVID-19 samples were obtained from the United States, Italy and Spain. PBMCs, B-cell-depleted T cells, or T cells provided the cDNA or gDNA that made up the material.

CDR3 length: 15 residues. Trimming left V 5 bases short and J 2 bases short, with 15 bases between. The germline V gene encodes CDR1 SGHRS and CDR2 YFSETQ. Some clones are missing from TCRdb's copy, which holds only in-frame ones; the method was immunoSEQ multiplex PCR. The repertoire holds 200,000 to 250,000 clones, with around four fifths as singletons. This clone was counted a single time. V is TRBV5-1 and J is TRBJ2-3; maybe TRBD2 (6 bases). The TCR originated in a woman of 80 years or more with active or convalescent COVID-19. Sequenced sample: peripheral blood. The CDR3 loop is CASSFLTGDTDTQYF. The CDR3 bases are TGCGCCAGCAGTTTCCTAACGGGGGACACAGATACGCAGTATTTT.